Listed here are 5 T cell receptor beta chains from one sample, sequenced in a study of tissue T cells after allogeneic stem cell transplantation (dated by TCRdb to 2022 to 2024). This sample's time point label indicates: recipient (host-origin) PBMCs collected before allo-HCT. Libraries came from the immunoSEQ multiplex PCR assay. This immuneACCESS table, as held by TCRdb, lists in-frame sequences with V and J called but not all clones. Of the missing ones, under half trace to an unresolved V gene in checked studies; the others have no known cause. The sample records approximately 45,000 clones, more than 90% of which are singletons. The ten largest account for 3.8% of the sample. The material sequenced was blood, taken before transplantation. These receptors came from a woman aged 40-70 years who later had graft-versus-host disease after an allogeneic stem cell transplant.

This clone showed up just once. V gene TRBV19 combines with J gene TRBJ1-4; 7 bases map to TRBD1. The germline CDR1 and CDR2 sequences are LNHDA and SQIVND (reference sequence). The CDR3 extends over 15 amino acids. With V trimmed by 5 bases and J by 8 bases, 11 bases remained unmatched. The CDR3 DNA reads TGTGCCAGTAGTTCACAGGGGATTGTAGGAGAAAAACTGTTTTTT. This encodes CASSSQGIVGEKLFF.

This chain connects TRBV12-3 or TRBV12-4 to TRBJ1-2; 9 bases are shared with TRBD1. CDR3 length: 12 residues. The J segment lost 6 bases and the V segment lost 6 bases, leaving 2 bases of the junction unmatched. The CDR3 sequence: CASSRTGDGYTF. CDR3 coding DNA: TGTGCCAGCAGCCGGACAGGGGATGGCTACACCTTC.

The chain employs TRBV3-1 (or the pseudogene TRBV3-2) and TRBJ2-7; TRBD1 might be the D (6 bases). Trimming shortened V by 4 bases and J by 2 bases, and 18 bases separated the two germline ends. This CDR3 spans 16 amino acids. Germline V CDR1 and CDR2: LGHDT, YNNKEL (reference sequence). In nucleotides, the CDR3 is TGTGCCAGCAGCCTAGCCGGGACAACTAATCCCTACGAGCAGTACTTC. It yields the protein CASSLAGTTNPYEQYF.

Written as DNA, the CDR3 is TGTGCCAGCTCTCAGACCAGGGAAAGGGGCACTGAAGCTTTCTTT. Amino acid sequence: CASSQTRERGTEAFF. The genes are TRBV18 and TRBJ1-1; a possible D gene is TRBD1 (5 bases). This CDR3 is 15 amino acids long. Germline CDR1 is KGHSH and CDR2 is LQKENI. V lost 6 bases and J lost 4, with 18 bases in between.

The V gene is TRBV5-1, the J gene TRBJ1-2; weak D call: TRBD1 (6 bases). There are 14 residues in the CDR3. Germline CDR1 SGHRS, CDR2 YFSETQ. Deletions cut 5 bases from V and 6 bases from J, with 17 bases between. This CDR3 reads CASRPGGTWDGYTF. The CDR3 DNA reads TGCGCCAGCAGACCTGGGGGGACATGGGATGGCTACACCTTC. The variable domain in full, completed from reference TRBV5-1 and TRBJ1-2, reads KAGVTQTPRYLIKTRGQQVTLSCSPISGHRSVSWYQQTPGQGLQFLFEYFSETQRNKGNFPGRFSGRQFSNSRSEMNVSTLELGDSALYLCASRPGGTWDGYTFGSGTRLTVV.